Listed below are T cell receptor beta chains from one sample, sequenced in a study of response to subunit inactivated influenza vaccine. TCRdb passed the RT-PCR reads through MiXCR, listing each CDR3 protein once. The table lists over 300,000 distinct CDR3 sequences, just over 20% of them singletons. This specimen was PBMCs from blood, taken 21 months after vaccination. These receptors all stem from a man aged 50 to 69 who received an inactivated influenza vaccine. CDR3s include the opening cysteine and the closing phenylalanine or tryptophan. The D gene is left open where the match is weak. Clone size is not always given. Where it is, it says once, few, many or a class for expanded clones.

D gene: .; clone size: .; V gene: TRBV30; J gene: TRBJ1-2; CDR3 DNA: TGTGCCTGGACTGGTGGGGGTGCCTATGGCTACACCTTC; CDR3 protein: CAWTGGGAYGYTF
D gene: TRBD2; clone size: .; V gene: TRBV19; J gene: TRBJ2-2; CDR3 DNA: TGTGCCAGTAGAACCTTTGGCGGGGGGGACAACACCGGGGAGCTGTTTTTT; CDR3 protein: CASRTFGGGDNTGELFF
D gene: .; clone size: few; V gene: TRBV9; J gene: TRBJ2-5; CDR3 DNA: TGTGCCAGCAGCGTAGCACCGACTAGTCTGCAGACCCAGTACTTC; CDR3 protein: CASSVAPTSLQTQYF
D gene: TRBD2; clone size: .; V gene: TRBV3-1; J gene: TRBJ2-7; CDR3 DNA: TGTGCCAGCAGCCATGGTCTAGCGGGAGGGCCCTACGAGCAGTACTTC; CDR3 protein: CASSHGLAGGPYEQYF
D gene: .; clone size: .; V gene: TRBV20-1; J gene: TRBJ2-7; CDR3 DNA: TGCAGTGCGGAGCCCAAGAGCTCCTACGAGCAGTACTTC; CDR3 protein: CSAEPKSSYEQYF
D gene: .; clone size: few; V gene: TRBV20-1; J gene: TRBJ1-6; CDR3 DNA: TGCAGTGCTACCCGCGGGACTCTGAGCTCCTATAATTCACCCCTCCACTTT; CDR3 protein: CSATRGTLSSYNSPLHF
D gene: .; clone size: .; V gene: TRBV6-1; J gene: TRBJ2-5; CDR3 DNA: TGTGCCAGGCAAGGGTCGAGCAGAAAAAATCAAGAGAGCCAGTACTTC; CDR3 protein: CARQGSSRKNQESQYF
D gene: .; clone size: few; V gene: TRBV12-3/TRBV12-4; J gene: TRBJ2-5; CDR3 DNA: TGTGCCAGCAGATGGGGAATAAGCCAAGAGACCCAGTACTTC; CDR3 protein: CASRWGISQETQYF
D gene: TRBD1; clone size: few; V gene: TRBV12-3/TRBV12-4; J gene: TRBJ1-5; CDR3 DNA: TGTGCCAGCAGTCCGCAGACAGGGTCGGTTAGCAATCAGCCCCAGCATTTT; CDR3 protein: CASSPQTGSVSNQPQHF
D gene: .; clone size: .; V gene: TRBV7-9; J gene: TRBJ2-1; CDR3 DNA: TGTGCCAGCAGCTGGGGGCTTGGGAATGAGCAGTTCTTC; CDR3 protein: CASSWGLGNEQFF
D gene: .; clone size: few; V gene: TRBV2; J gene: TRBJ2-7; CDR3 DNA: TGTGCCAGCACGGCCTCCTACGAGCAGTACTTC; CDR3 protein: CASTASYEQYF
D gene: TRBD1; clone size: few; V gene: TRBV5-5; J gene: TRBJ1-3; CDR3 DNA: TGTGCCAGCAGCTTCCAGCCCGGGACAGGGGTTGGAAACACCATATATTTT; CDR3 protein: CASSFQPGTGVGNTIYF
D gene: .; clone size: few; V gene: TRBV29-1; J gene: TRBJ2-5; CDR3 DNA: TGCAGCGTTGACCCAGGGGGGGAAGAGACCCAGTACTTC; CDR3 protein: CSVDPGGEETQYF
D gene: TRBD1; clone size: .; V gene: TRBV9; J gene: TRBJ1-3; CDR3 DNA: TGTGCCAGCAGCGTATGGGACAGGTCCTCCTCTGGAAACACCATATATTTT; CDR3 protein: CASSVWDRSSSGNTIYF
D gene: TRBD2; clone size: .; V gene: TRBV7-6; J gene: TRBJ2-1; CDR3 DNA: TGTGCCAGCAGCCCGAAGACTAGCGGGAGAGGCGATGAGCAGTTCTTC; CDR3 protein: CASSPKTSGRGDEQFF
D gene: TRBD2; clone size: .; V gene: TRBV5-1; J gene: TRBJ2-2; CDR3 DNA: TGCGCCAGCAGCCCGGCCGGGACTAAAACCGGGGAGCTGTTTTTT; CDR3 protein: CASSPAGTKTGELFF
D gene: .; clone size: many; V gene: TRBV7-2; J gene: TRBJ1-1; CDR3 DNA: TGTGCCAGCAGCATTGGACACTGGAACACTGAAGCTTTCTTT; CDR3 protein: CASSIGHWNTEAFF
D gene: .; clone size: .; V gene: TRBV9; J gene: TRBJ2-2; CDR3 DNA: TGTGCCAGCAGCGTAGCGGCGGACACCGGGGAGCTGTTTTTT; CDR3 protein: CASSVAADTGELFF
D gene: .; clone size: many; V gene: TRBV7-2; J gene: TRBJ2-2; CDR3 DNA: TGTGCCAGCAGCCCCGGGCTGGGGGAGCTGTTTTTT; CDR3 protein: CASSPGLGELFF
D gene: TRBD1; clone size: .; V gene: TRBV30; J gene: TRBJ2-1; CDR3 DNA: TGTGCCTGGAGTGCCTACCAGACAGGGATTGAGCAGTTCTTC; CDR3 protein: CAWSAYQTGIEQFF
D gene: .; clone size: .; V gene: TRBV1; J gene: TRBJ2-1; CDR3 DNA: TGCACCAGCCACCAGCGGGGGGCTAATATCTCCTACAATGAGCAGTTATTC; CDR3 protein: CTSHQRGANISYNEQLF
D gene: .; clone size: .; V gene: TRBV20-1; J gene: TRBJ2-1; CDR3 DNA: TGCAGTGCTAGGGTCGGCGGGAATTACGATGAGCAGTTCTTC; CDR3 protein: CSARVGGNYDEQFF
D gene: TRBD1; clone size: few; V gene: TRBV7-8; J gene: TRBJ2-1; CDR3 DNA: TGTGCCAGCAGCTCACTGGACAGGGGGAACTACAATGAGCAGTTCTTC; CDR3 protein: CASSSLDRGNYNEQFF
D gene: .; clone size: .; V gene: TRBV20-1; J gene: TRBJ1-3; CDR3 DNA: TGCAGTGCTAGCCGCAGATATGGAAACATCATATATTTT; CDR3 protein: CSASRRYGNIIYF
D gene: TRBD2; clone size: few; V gene: TRBV6-5; J gene: TRBJ2-1; CDR3 DNA: TGTGCCAGCAGTTTGATTGTAGCGGGCTTCTCCTACAATGAGCAGTTCTTC; CDR3 protein: CASSLIVAGFSYNEQFF
D gene: .; clone size: .; V gene: TRBV5-1; J gene: TRBJ2-7; CDR3 DNA: TGCGCCAGCAGCTTGCAGGCAGGGCTCTACGAGCAGTACTTC; CDR3 protein: CASSLQAGLYEQYF
D gene: TRBD1; clone size: .; V gene: TRBV5-1; J gene: TRBJ2-6; CDR3 DNA: TGCGCCAGCAGCTACACACAGGGGGCGATAGGGGCCAACGTCCTGACTTTC; CDR3 protein: CASSYTQGAIGANVLTF
D gene: .; clone size: .; V gene: TRBV20-1; J gene: TRBJ2-1; CDR3 DNA: TGCAGTGCTAGAGATACCATGAAGAGTGGCTCCTACAATGAGCAGTTCTTC; CDR3 protein: CSARDTMKSGSYNEQFF
D gene: .; clone size: .; V gene: TRBV7-2; J gene: TRBJ2-7; CDR3 DNA: TGTGCCAGCAGCTTCGGCATTTCCAGGTACGAGCAGTACTTC; CDR3 protein: CASSFGISRYEQYF
D gene: .; clone size: few; V gene: TRBV3-1; J gene: TRBJ1-5; CDR3 DNA: TGTGCCAGCAGCCAAGGGACAGCCAGCAATCAGCCCCAGCATTTT; CDR3 protein: CASSQGTASNQPQHF
D gene: .; clone size: .; V gene: TRBV12-3/TRBV12-4; J gene: TRBJ1-5; CDR3 DNA: TGTGCCAGCAGTTTAAGTCAGGAGAAGAGGCCCCAGCATTTT; CDR3 protein: CASSLSQEKRPQHF
D gene: .; clone size: .; V gene: TRBV5-1; J gene: TRBJ1-4; CDR3 DNA: TGCGCCAGCAGCTTGGGACAAGATAATGAAAAACTGTTTTTT; CDR3 protein: CASSLGQDNEKLFF
D gene: .; clone size: .; V gene: TRBV30; J gene: TRBJ1-2; CDR3 DNA: TGTGCCTGGAGAAACTATGGCTACACCTTC; CDR3 protein: CAWRNYGYTF
D gene: TRBD1; clone size: few; V gene: TRBV29-1; J gene: TRBJ2-5; CDR3 DNA: TGCAGCGTTCGCAGGGGGCACCAAGAGACCCAGTACTTC; CDR3 protein: CSVRRGHQETQYF
D gene: TRBD1; clone size: many; V gene: TRBV6-2/TRBV6-3; J gene: TRBJ1-1; CDR3 DNA: TGTGCCAGCAGTTACCCGACAGGGCTGAACACTGAAGCTTTCTTT; CDR3 protein: CASSYPTGLNTEAFF
D gene: .; clone size: .; V gene: TRBV27; J gene: TRBJ1-1; CDR3 DNA: TGTGCCAGCAGCTCAGGGTTCTCCGAAGCTTTCTTT; CDR3 protein: CASSSGFSEAFF
D gene: .; clone size: few; V gene: TRBV2; J gene: TRBJ2-2; CDR3 DNA: TGTGCCAGCAGTGACAGGGAAAGTACCGGGGAGCTGTTTTTT; CDR3 protein: CASSDRESTGELFF
D gene: TRBD1; clone size: many; V gene: TRBV29-1; J gene: TRBJ1-4; CDR3 DNA: TGCAGCGCCAGCCGGGACAGGGGTGAAAAACTGTTTTTT; CDR3 protein: CSASRDRGEKLFF
D gene: TRBD1; clone size: few; V gene: TRBV7-8; J gene: TRBJ2-1; CDR3 DNA: TGTGCCAGCAGCTTACTTACAGGGGTCTTAGAGAATGAGCAGTTCTTC; CDR3 protein: CASSLLTGVLENEQFF
D gene: .; clone size: .; V gene: TRBV6-1; J gene: TRBJ2-7; CDR3 DNA: TGTGCCAGCAGTGAATTTGCCGAGCAGTACTTC; CDR3 protein: CASSEFAEQYF
D gene: .; clone size: .; V gene: TRBV6-5; J gene: TRBJ1-3; CDR3 DNA: TGTGCCAGCAGTTACGGAGCGAACTCTGGAAACACCATATATTTT; CDR3 protein: CASSYGANSGNTIYF
D gene: .; clone size: .; V gene: TRBV4-2; J gene: TRBJ1-2; CDR3 DNA: TGTGCCAGCAGCCAAGTTATACGGGGGCAGGACTATGGCTACACCTTC; CDR3 protein: CASSQVIRGQDYGYTF